This T cell receptor beta chain comes out of a study of monozygotic twins with cystic fibrosis. Findings and limits, study-wide: Shared CDR3 numbers were not associated with age, concordance or severity. Co-twins had the most similar V usage for 13 of 16 pairs, J for 8. Monozygotic CF twins shared more identical nucleotide clonotypes than unrelated patients. Low clonality (median around 0.0094) suggested a mostly naive repertoire.

With regard to this clone: Its matching antigen is unknown.

The assay was immunoSEQ multiplex PCR, and TCRdb's table has in-frame clones only and misses some. This table holds roughly 12,000 clones, 75% to 85% found once. Trimming took off 1 base at V and 1 base at J, with 10 bases between the two ends. Germline V gene data show CDR1 as SGHNT and CDR2 as YYREEE (reference sequence). CDR3 size: 15 residues. The TCR sequence derives from a man younger than 30 with cystic fibrosis. This chain joins TRBV5-4 and TRBJ2-3; D not certain. Sequenced: blood. The CDR3 sequence is CASSLRTAGTDTQYF. The CDR3 DNA sequence: TGTGCCAGCAGCTTGAGAACCGCGGGCACAGATACGCAGTATTTT.